This T cell receptor beta chain came from a study of blood T cells in healthy people across ages. Study-wide results and limits: Observed TCR beta diversity per million T cells went down as age went up. This fall followed a roughly linear course with age.

Next came a second PCR, run for about 6 to 12 cycles, which used a sample-barcoded 5' primer along with a J-beta primer mix. Individual samples furnished no less than 3 million CDR3-containing paired-end reads apiece. TCRdb redid the calling of the 5' RACE reads with MiXCR, one entry per CDR3 protein. The sample yields some 710,000 distinct CDR3 sequences, around half seen once. CDR1 and CDR2 (germline): MNHNS, SASEGT. The CDR3 totals 18 residues. V gave up 5 bases and J gave up 0 bases; unmatched junction bases: 10. For this clonotype: The antigen remains undetermined.

Material: blood. This clonotype was obtained from a man older than 75 in good health. The chain joins TRBV6-1 to TRBJ2-6, with 7 bases matching TRBD1. CDR3 in amino acids: CASSPIGTAFSGANVLTF. The CDR3, as DNA: TGTGCCAGCAGTCCTATAGGGACAGCCTTCTCTGGGGCCAACGTCCTGACTTTC.